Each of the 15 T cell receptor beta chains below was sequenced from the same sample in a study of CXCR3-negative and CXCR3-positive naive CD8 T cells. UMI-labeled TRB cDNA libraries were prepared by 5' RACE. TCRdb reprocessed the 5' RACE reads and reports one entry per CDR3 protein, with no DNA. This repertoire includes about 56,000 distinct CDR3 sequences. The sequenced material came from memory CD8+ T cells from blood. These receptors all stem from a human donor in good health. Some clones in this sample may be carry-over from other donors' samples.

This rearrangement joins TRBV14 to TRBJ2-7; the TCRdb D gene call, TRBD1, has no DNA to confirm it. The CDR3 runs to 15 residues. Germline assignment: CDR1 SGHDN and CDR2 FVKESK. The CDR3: CASSQDLRDPYEQYF.

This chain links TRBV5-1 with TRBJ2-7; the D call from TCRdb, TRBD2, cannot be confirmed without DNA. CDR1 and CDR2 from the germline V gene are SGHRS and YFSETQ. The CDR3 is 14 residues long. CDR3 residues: CASSLAGPLHEQYF. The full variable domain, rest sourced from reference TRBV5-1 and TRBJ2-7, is KAGVTQTPRYLIKTRGQQVTLSCSPISGHRSVSWYQQTPGQGLQFLFEYFSETQRNKGNFPGRFSGRQFSNSRSEMNVSTLELGDSALYLCASSLAGPLHEQYFGPGTRLTVT.

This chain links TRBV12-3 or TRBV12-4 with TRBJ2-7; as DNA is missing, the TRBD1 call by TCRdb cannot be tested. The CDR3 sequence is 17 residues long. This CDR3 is CASSSRRGGQGIYEQYF.

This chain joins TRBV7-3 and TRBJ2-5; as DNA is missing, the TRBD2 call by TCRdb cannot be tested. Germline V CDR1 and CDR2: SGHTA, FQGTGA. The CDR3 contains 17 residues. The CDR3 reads CASSLTGPLGSEETQYF.

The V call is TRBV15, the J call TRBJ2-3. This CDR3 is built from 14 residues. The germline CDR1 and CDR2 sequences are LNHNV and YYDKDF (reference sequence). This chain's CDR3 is CATSRYRGTDTQYF.

The CDR3 sequence is CSARTGNRYEQYF. This chain connects TRBV20-1 to TRBJ2-7; lacking DNA, the TRBD1 call made by TCRdb goes unchecked. The CDR3 runs to 13 residues. The germline gives CDR1 DFQATT, CDR2 SNEGSKA (reference sequence).

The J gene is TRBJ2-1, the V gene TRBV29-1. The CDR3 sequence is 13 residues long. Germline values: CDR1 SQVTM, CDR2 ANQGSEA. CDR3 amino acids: CSVDSSSYNEQFF.

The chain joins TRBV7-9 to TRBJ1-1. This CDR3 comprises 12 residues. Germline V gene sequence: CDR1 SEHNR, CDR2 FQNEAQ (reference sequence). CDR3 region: CASSLEDTEAFF.

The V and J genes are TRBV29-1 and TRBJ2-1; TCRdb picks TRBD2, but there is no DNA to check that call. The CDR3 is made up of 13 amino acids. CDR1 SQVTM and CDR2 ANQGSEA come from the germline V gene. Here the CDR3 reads CSVSLAGAWEQFF.

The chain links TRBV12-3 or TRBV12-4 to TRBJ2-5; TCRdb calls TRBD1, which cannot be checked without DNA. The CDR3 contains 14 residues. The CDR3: CASSLSGAGETQYF.

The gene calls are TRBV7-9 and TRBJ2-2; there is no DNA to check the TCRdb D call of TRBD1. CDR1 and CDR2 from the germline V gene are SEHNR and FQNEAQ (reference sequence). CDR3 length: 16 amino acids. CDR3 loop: CASSHSGTGHPGELFF.

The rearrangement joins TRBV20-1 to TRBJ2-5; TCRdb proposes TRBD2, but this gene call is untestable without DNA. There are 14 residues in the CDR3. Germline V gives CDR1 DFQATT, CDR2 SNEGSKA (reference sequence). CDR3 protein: CSASPGLGQETQYF.

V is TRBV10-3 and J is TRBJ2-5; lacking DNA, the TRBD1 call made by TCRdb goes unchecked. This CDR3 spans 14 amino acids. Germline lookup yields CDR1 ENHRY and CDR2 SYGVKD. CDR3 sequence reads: CAIRLTGEQETQYF.

CDR3 sequence: CASSYTKTGTEAFF. This chain joins TRBV6-6 and TRBJ1-1; checking the TCRdb D call of TRBD1 is not possible without DNA. This CDR3 has 14 amino acids. The germline V gene has CDR1 MNHNY and CDR2 SVGAGI (reference sequence).

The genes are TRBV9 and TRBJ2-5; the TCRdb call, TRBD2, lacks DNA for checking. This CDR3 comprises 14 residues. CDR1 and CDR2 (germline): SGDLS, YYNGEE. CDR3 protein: CASTSSGTQETQYF.